The sequence of this T cell receptor beta chain was determined in a study of CD8+ T cells in alopecia areata. Concerning this clone itself: At one of its ends the junction is not consistent with the germline gene, which may arise from a read error.

Once RNA had been extracted, it was reverse transcribed into cDNA to act as the sequencing template. Here immunoSEQ multiplex PCR was the method, and the copy in TCRdb shows in-frame clones only, minus some. This sample has about 120,000 clones, with about half found just once. Treatment meaning: oral pan-JAK inhibitor, 5-10 mg twice daily. This CDR3 is built from 13 residues. CDR1 SQVTM and CDR2 ANQGSEA come from the germline V gene. Sample: CD4+ T cells sorted from blood, taken at week 4, from a patient treated with tofacitinib. V usage is TRBV29-1 and J usage is TRBJ2-5; D gene uncertain. The receptor was isolated from a human donor with alopecia areata. The CDR3: CSVEGGNQGTQYF. In DNA, the CDR3 is TGCAGCGTTGAAGGGGGAAACCAAGGGACCCAGTACTTC.